This T cell receptor (beta chain) was sequenced during a study of regulatory T cells in long-lasting Graves disease. This clonotype has ten or more counts. Arm-PCR of CDR3 regions with iRepertoire HTBI primers generated TCR beta libraries. TCRdb independently ran MiXCR on the multiplex PCR reads; one entry per CDR3 protein. The table records about 470,000 distinct CDR3 sequences, 15% to 20% of them present only once. The CDR3 is made up of 15 amino acids. From germline, CDR1 is DFQATT and CDR2 SNEGSKA (reference sequence). Trimming shortened V by 1 base and J by 2 bases, and 12 bases separated the two germline ends. Regarding time point: newly diagnosed GD, antithyroid drugs for less than 3 months. Researchers made the TCR library from RNA that was extracted from PBMCs. This sample also appeared in a second study, on T cells in Graves' hyperthyroidism and ophthalmopathy. As reported in that work: RT-PCR in the first round (using the HTBI primer set) targeted the TCR CDR3.

The chain uses TRBV20-1 and TRBJ1-5, with D tentatively TRBD1 (5 bases). This sequence was found in a man aged 40-49 years with Graves disease. This specimen was peripheral blood mononuclear cells (PBMCs), taken at new diagnosis, from a patient treated with antithyroid drugs. The CDR3 bases are TGCAGTGCTAGAGCTGGGGGGTCACGCAATCAGCCCCAGCATTTT. It codes for CSARAGGSRNQPQHF.